These 20 T cell receptor beta chains were sequenced from one sample in a study of blood T cell repertoires in COVID-19 (TCRdb year 2020). The method behind the library was the immunoSEQ multiplex PCR assay. Imported from immuneACCESS, the table was reduced by TCRdb to in-frame sequences with V and J called. These copies leave out some clones; in studies compared against another copy, an unresolved V gene accounts for under half, and the cause of the remainder is not known. For this sample the table gives around 250,000 clones, of which 80% to 90% were detected only once. The ten largest clones add up to 6.6% of the sample. Sequenced input: PBMCs or T cells enriched from blood (not recorded which). Source of these receptors: a woman aged 50 to 65 who had been exposed to COVID-19.

The V gene is TRBV18, the J gene TRBJ2-3; 8 bases are a match to TRBD2. Per germline, CDR1 KGHSH and CDR2 LQKENI. Unmatched junction bases numbered 16, after V lost 3 bases and J lost 2 bases. The CDR3 sequence is 19 residues long. The CDR3, as DNA: TGTGCCAGCTCACCGCCTCCCGGGGCTAGCGGGCGGTACACAGATACGCAGTATTTT. This sequence encodes CASSPPPGASGRYTDTQYF.

This clone has only one observation. The V and J genes are TRBV6-6 and TRBJ2-2; 8 bases agree with TRBD1. Trimming cost V 5 bases and J 4 bases; bases outside gene matches: 24. Germline V gene sequence: CDR1 MNHNY, CDR2 SVGAGI (reference sequence). This CDR3 has 21 amino acids. The CDR3 DNA is TGTGCCAGCAGTCCCCCCCGATTGGCAGGGGGCGCAGGGAGTATCACCGGGGAGCTGTTTTTT. It is translated as CASSPPRLAGGAGSITGELFF.

This chain connects TRBV6-2 or TRBV6-3 to TRBJ1-3, with D possibly matching TRBD1 (6 bases). V lost 1 base, J lost 2 bases, and 9 bases lay in between. The V gene's germline CDR1 is MNHEY and CDR2 SVGEGT. This CDR3 contains 15 residues. The CDR3 coding sequence is TGTGCCAGCAGTTACTTCCAGGGGACTGGAAACACCATATATTTT. It is translated as CASSYFQGTGNTIYF.

This clone was seen more than once but under ten times. The V and J genes are TRBV3-1 (or the pseudogene TRBV3-2) and TRBJ2-1; D is undetermined. From germline, CDR1 is LGHDT and CDR2 YNNKEL (reference sequence). The CDR3 is 15 amino acids. V shed 0 bases and J shed 0 bases, with 6 bases lying between them. The CDR3 bases are TGTGCCAGCAGCCAAGAGGCTAGCTCCTACAATGAGCAGTTCTTC. This translates into CASSQEASSYNEQFF.

V is TRBV27 and J is TRBJ2-7; D possibly corresponds to TRBD1 (6 bases). Germline CDR1 reads MNHEY; CDR2 reads SMNVEV (reference sequence). Deletions cut 8 bases from V and 4 bases from J, with 18 bases between. This CDR3 region has 14 residues. CDR3 in amino acids: CASAGSGEIYEQYF. In nucleotides, the CDR3 is TGTGCCAGCGCAGGGTCAGGGGAAATTTACGAGCAGTACTTC.

The V call is TRBV5-1, the J call TRBJ1-3; TRBD1 matches at 9 bases. This CDR3 is built from 16 residues. Trimming took 0 bases from V and 0 from J; bases not matched to a gene: 1. Germline V gene sequence: CDR1 SGHRS, CDR2 YFSETQ. CDR3 in amino acids: CASSLGGQGSGNTIYF. CDR3 DNA: TGCGCCAGCAGCTTGGGGGGACAGGGCTCTGGAAACACCATATATTTT.

The chain is built from TRBV28 and TRBJ2-2, with 12 bases that match TRBD1. The V and J ends lost 4 bases and 4 bases, in that order; junction bases with no gene match: 10. The CDR3 contains 18 residues. Germline CDR1 is MDHEN and CDR2 is SYDVKM. The CDR3: CASSSPGQGAPGTGELFF. The CDR3 DNA reads as TGTGCCAGCAGTTCCCCGGGACAGGGGGCGCCGGGCACCGGGGAGCTGTTTTTT.

The rearrangement uses TRBV4-2 and TRBJ2-1, with TRBD2 matching over 11 bases. The CDR3 is 15 amino acids. From germline, CDR1 is LGHNA and CDR2 YNFKEQ. The V segment lost 8 bases and the J segment 5 bases; nucleotides outside the gene matches: 8. This chain's CDR3 is CASGNSGGAHNEQFF. The CDR3 nucleotides read TGTGCCAGCGGGAATAGCGGGGGGGCACACAATGAGCAGTTCTTC.

The chain combines TRBV29-1 with TRBJ1-4, with 8 bases aligning to TRBD1. The CDR3 runs 14 residues. V dropped 6 bases and J dropped 6; count of bases not matched to a gene: 9. The V gene's germline CDR1 is SQVTM and CDR2 ANQGSEA. The CDR3 DNA follows: TGCAGCGTACTCCCCGGGACAGGTTATGAAAAACTGTTTTTT. Encoded protein: CSVLPGTGYEKLFF.

The chain carries TRBV9 and TRBJ1-1; D unclear. Germline V lookup: CDR1 SGDLS, CDR2 YYNGEE. Deletions cut 3 bases from V and 6 bases from J, with 9 bases between. The CDR3 contains 12 residues. CDR3 DNA: TGTGCCAGCAGCGCCCCAGGCCCTGAAGCTTTCTTT. This gives the protein CASSAPGPEAFF.

The rearrangement joins TRBV2 to TRBJ1-1; TRBD1 matches 7 bases. The CDR3 consists of 16 residues. In germline, CDR1 is SNHLY, CDR2 FYNNEI. V shed 6 bases, J shed 1 base, and the junction held 11 bases outside the gene matches. CDR3 residues: CASRSSAQGGNTEAFF. In DNA form, the CDR3 reads TGTGCCAGCAGGTCCTCCGCCCAGGGGGGGAACACTGAAGCTTTCTTT.

The chain recombines TRBV2 with TRBJ2-7, with 13 bases that match TRBD2. The CDR3 consists of 16 residues. CDR1 is SNHLY, CDR2 FYNNEI, per germline. After removal of 5 bases from V and 0 bases from J, the junction contained 4 bases not matched to a gene. CDR3 sequence (DNA): TGTGCCAGCAGTTGGACTAGCGGGGGTGTCTCCTACGAGCAGTACTTC. Translation gives CASSWTSGGVSYEQYF.

This clone was picked up one time. The chain carries TRBV29-1 and TRBJ2-1; 8 bases are shared with TRBD2. The V gene end was trimmed by 1 base and the J gene end by 8 bases; junction bases not matched to a gene: 7. This CDR3 region has 14 residues. Germline V gene data show CDR1 as SQVTM and CDR2 as ANQGSEA. The CDR3 loop is CSVEGAGGADEQFF. CDR3 in DNA: TGCAGCGTTGAAGGGGCCGGGGGGGCCGATGAGCAGTTCTTC.

This chain connects TRBV5-1 to TRBJ1-1; 7 bases match TRBD1. CDR1 SGHRS and CDR2 YFSETQ come from the germline V gene. J was trimmed by 3 bases and V by 6 bases; bases with no gene match: 8. This CDR3 comprises 14 residues. The CDR3 is CASTTHRGDTEAFF. DNA for the CDR3: TGCGCCAGCACCACCCACAGGGGTGACACTGAAGCTTTCTTT.

V usage is TRBV2 and J usage is TRBJ1-2; 8 bases are shared with TRBD1. Germline CDR1 reads SNHLY; CDR2 reads FYNNEI. This CDR3 region has 20 residues. V dropped 2 bases and J dropped 3; count of bases not matched to a gene: 20. CDR3 in DNA: TGTGCCAGCAGTGAAAGGGCAGGGGGCGAAAGGACCCCGACCGACTATGGCTACACCTTC. This translates into CASSERAGGERTPTDYGYTF.

To note about this clone: Other DNA sequences of this sample code for an identical CDR3. The chain uses TRBV7-2 and TRBJ1-5; 8 positions agree with TRBD1. CDR1 is SGHTA and CDR2 is FQGNSA in the germline V gene. V was pared by 5 bases and J by 3 bases, with 6 bases of the junction left unmatched. The CDR3 extends over 15 amino acids. CDR3 bases: TGTGCCAGCAGCCCCCGGACAGGGCCCAATCAGCCCCAGCATTTT. Its translation: CASSPRTGPNQPQHF.

This clone showed up just a few times. The V call is TRBV10-3, the J call TRBJ2-6, with D unclear. Germline lookup yields CDR1 ENHRY and CDR2 SYGVKD. V was pared by 9 bases and J by 3 bases, with 12 bases between. This CDR3 spans 14 amino acids. This CDR3 is CAIAQSDGANVLTF. The CDR3 nucleotides are TGTGCCATAGCACAGTCGGATGGGGCCAACGTCCTGACTTTC.

The genes are TRBV5-4 and TRBJ1-6, with TRBD1 matching 9 bases. Trimming cost V 0 bases and J 9 bases; bases outside gene matches: 10. CDR1 is SGHNT and CDR2 is YYREEE in the germline V gene (reference sequence). The CDR3 runs to 17 residues. The CDR3 DNA is TGTGCCAGCAGCTTGGGGACCGGGACAGGGCGGTCTTCACCCCTCCACTTT. Translated, it gives CASSLGTGTGRSSPLHF.

This chain links TRBV5-5 with TRBJ2-5, with a tentative D call TRBD1 (5 bases). The CDR3 is 15 amino acids. Germline CDR1 reads SGHKS; CDR2 reads YYEKEE (reference sequence). The germline V and J ends were trimmed by 4 bases and 2 bases, with 15 bases remaining between them. The CDR3 sequence: CASSTPQGLQETQYF. The CDR3, as DNA: TGTGCCAGCAGCACTCCTCAGGGTCTTCAAGAGACCCAGTACTTC. The full variable domain, rest sourced from reference TRBV5-5 and TRBJ2-5, is DAGVTQSPTHLIKTRGQQVTLRCSPISGHKSVSWYQQVLGQGPQFIFQYYEKEERGRGNFPDRFSARQFPNYSSELNVNALLLGDSALYLCASSTPQGLQETQYFGPGTRLLVL.

This clone is a singleton in its sample. The chain couples TRBV10-3 to TRBJ1-1; D remains unclear. V lost 2 bases and J lost 1, with 8 bases in between. This CDR3 is 14 amino acids long. Germline CDR1 ENHRY, CDR2 SYGVKD. The CDR3 spells CAISERGQNTEAFF. CDR3 nucleotide sequence: TGTGCCATCAGTGAGCGCGGGCAGAACACTGAAGCTTTCTTT.